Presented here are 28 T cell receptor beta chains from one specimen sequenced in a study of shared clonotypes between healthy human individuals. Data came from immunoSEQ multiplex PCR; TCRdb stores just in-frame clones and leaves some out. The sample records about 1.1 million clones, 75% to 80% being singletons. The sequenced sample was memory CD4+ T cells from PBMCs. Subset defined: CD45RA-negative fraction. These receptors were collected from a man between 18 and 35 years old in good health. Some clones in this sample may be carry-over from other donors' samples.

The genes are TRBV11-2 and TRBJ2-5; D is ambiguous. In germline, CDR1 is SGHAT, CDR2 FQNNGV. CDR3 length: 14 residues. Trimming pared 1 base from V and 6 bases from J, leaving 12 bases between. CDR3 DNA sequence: TGTGCCAGCAGCTTAGCGGCTTCTGGGCAGACCCAGTACTTC. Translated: CASSLAASGQTQYF.

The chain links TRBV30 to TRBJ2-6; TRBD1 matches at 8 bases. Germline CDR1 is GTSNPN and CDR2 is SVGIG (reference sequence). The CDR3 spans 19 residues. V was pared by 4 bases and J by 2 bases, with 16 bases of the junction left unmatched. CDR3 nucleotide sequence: TGTGCCTGGACCTATTTCTACGGACAGGGAGCTACTGGGGCCAACGTCCTGACTTTC. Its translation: CAWTYFYGQGATGANVLTF.

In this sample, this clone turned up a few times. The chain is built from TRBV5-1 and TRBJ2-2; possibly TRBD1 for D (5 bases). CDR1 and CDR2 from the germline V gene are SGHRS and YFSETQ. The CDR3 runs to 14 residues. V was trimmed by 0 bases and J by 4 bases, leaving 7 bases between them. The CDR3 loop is CASSLGQTTGELFF. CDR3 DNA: TGCGCCAGCAGCTTGGGACAGACCACCGGGGAGCTGTTTTTT.

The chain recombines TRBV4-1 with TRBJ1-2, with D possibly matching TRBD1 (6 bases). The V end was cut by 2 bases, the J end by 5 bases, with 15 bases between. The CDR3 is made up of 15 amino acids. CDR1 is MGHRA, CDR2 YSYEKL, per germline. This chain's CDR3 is CASSQNREGVYGYTF. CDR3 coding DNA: TGCGCCAGCAGCCAAAACAGGGAAGGCGTTTATGGCTACACCTTC.

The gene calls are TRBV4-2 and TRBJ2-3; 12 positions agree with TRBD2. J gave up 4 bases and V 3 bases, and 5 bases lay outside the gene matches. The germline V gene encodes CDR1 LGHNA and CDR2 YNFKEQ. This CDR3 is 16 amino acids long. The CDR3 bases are TGTGCCAGCAGCCAGGAGACTAGCGGGAGACCAGATACGCAGTATTTT. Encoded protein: CASSQETSGRPDTQYF.

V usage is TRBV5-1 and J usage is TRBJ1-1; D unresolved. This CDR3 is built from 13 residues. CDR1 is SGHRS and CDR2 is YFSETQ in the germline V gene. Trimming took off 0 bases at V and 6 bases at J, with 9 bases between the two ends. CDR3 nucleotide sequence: TGCGCCAGCAGCTTGGGCTCCGGGGCTGAAGCTTTCTTT. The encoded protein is CASSLGSGAEAFF.

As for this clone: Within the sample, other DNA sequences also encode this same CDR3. The CDR3: CASSPLGLNQPQHF. In nucleotides, the CDR3 is TGCGCCAGCAGCCCTCTAGGCCTCAATCAGCCCCAGCATTTT. The chain has TRBV4-1 and TRBJ1-5; D call uncertain. The V and J ends lost 4 bases and 3 bases respectively, with 10 bases between them. The CDR3 contains 14 residues. Germline CDR1 MGHRA, CDR2 YSYEKL.

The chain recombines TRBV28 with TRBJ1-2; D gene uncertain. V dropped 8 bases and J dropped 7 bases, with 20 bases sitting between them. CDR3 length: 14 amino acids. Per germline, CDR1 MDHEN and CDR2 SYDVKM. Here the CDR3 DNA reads TGTGCCAGCTCTCTGACCACTGTGACCTTTGGCTACACCTTC. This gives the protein CASSLTTVTFGYTF.

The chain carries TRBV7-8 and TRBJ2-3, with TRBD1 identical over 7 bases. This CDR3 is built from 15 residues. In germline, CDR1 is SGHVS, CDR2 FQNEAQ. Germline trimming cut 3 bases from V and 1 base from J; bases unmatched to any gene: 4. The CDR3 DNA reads TGTGCCAGCAGCTTTGGGCAGGGGGGCACAGATACGCAGTATTTT. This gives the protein CASSFGQGGTDTQYF.

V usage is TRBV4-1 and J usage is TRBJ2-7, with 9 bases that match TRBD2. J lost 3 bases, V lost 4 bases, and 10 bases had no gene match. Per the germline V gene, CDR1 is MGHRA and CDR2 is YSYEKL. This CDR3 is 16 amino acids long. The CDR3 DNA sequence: TGCGCCAGCAGCCCTGGGTTAGCGGGAGTCTACTACGAGCAGTACTTC. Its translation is CASSPGLAGVYYEQYF.

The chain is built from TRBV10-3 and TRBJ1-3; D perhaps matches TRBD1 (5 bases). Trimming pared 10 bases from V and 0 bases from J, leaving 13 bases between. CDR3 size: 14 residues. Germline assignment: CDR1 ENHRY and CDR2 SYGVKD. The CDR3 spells CATRADISGNTIYF. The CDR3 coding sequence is TGTGCCACCAGGGCGGATATCTCTGGAAACACCATATATTTT.

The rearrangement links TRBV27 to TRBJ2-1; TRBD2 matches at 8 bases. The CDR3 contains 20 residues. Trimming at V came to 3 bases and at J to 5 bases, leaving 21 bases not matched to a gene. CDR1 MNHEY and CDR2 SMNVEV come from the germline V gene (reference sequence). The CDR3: CASSFRTSSLIFQPNNEQFF. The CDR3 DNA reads TGTGCCAGCAGTTTTAGGACTAGCTCCCTAATTTTCCAACCCAACAATGAGCAGTTCTTC.

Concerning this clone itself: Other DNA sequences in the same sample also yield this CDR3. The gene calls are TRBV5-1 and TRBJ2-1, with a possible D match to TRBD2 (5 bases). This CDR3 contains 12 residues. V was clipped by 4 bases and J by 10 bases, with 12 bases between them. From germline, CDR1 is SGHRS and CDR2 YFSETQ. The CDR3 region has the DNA TGCGCCAGCAGCCTTTCCGGGAACGAGCAGTTCTTC. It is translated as CASSLSGNEQFF. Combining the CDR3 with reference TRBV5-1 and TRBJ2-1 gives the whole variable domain KAGVTQTPRYLIKTRGQQVTLSCSPISGHRSVSWYQQTPGQGLQFLFEYFSETQRNKGNFPGRFSGRQFSNSRSEMNVSTLELGDSALYLCASSLSGNEQFFGPGTRLTVL.

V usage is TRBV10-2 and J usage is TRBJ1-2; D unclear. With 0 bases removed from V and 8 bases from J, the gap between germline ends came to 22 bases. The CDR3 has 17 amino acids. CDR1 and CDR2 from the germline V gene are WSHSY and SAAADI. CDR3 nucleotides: TGCGCCAGCAGTGAGTCCCATCTTGGTCGGCCACAGAACGGCTACACCTTC. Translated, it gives CASSESHLGRPQNGYTF.

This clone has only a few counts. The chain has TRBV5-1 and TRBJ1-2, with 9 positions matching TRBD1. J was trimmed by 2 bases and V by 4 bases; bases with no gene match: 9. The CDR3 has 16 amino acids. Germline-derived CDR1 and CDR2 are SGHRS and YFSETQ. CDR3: CASSIYPGTGNYGYTF. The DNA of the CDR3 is TGCGCCAGCAGCATCTACCCCGGGACAGGGAACTATGGCTACACCTTC.

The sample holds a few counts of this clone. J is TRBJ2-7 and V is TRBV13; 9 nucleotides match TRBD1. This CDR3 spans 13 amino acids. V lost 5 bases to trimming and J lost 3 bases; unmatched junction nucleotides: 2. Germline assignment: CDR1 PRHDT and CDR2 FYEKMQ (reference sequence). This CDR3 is CASSRDRDYEQYF. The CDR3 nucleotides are TGTGCCAGCAGCCGGGACAGGGACTACGAGCAGTACTTC. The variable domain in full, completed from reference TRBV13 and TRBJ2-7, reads AAGVIQSPRHLIKEKRETATLKCYPIPRHDTVYWYQQGPGQDPQFLISFYEKMQSDKGSIPDRFSAQQFSDYHSELNMSSLELGDSALYFCASSRDRDYEQYFGPGTRLTVT.

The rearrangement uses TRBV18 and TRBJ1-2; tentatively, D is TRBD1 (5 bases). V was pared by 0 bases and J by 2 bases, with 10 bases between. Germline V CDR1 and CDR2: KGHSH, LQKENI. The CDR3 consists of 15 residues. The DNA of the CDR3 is TGTGCCAGCTCACCACCTCTTGACAGCAACTATGGCTACACCTTC. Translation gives CASSPPLDSNYGYTF.

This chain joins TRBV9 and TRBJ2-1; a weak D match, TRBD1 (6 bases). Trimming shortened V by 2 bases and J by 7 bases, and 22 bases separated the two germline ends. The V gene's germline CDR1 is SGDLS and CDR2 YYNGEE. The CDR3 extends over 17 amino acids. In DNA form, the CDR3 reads TGTGCCAGCAGCGTTCCGCAGGGGCGGCCTACGGGGAATGAGCAGTTCTTC. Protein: CASSVPQGRPTGNEQFF.

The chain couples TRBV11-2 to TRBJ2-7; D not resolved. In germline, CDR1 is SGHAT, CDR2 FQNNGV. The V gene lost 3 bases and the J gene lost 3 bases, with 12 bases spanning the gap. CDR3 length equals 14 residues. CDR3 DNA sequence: TGTGCCAGCAGCTTTGGCTCTCACAGCTACGAGCAGTACTTC. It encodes CASSFGSHSYEQYF.

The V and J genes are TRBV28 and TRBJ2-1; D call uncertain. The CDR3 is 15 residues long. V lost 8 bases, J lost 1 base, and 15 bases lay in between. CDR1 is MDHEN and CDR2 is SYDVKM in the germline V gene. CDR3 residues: CASRSGQVSYNEQFF. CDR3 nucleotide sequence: TGTGCCAGCCGGTCCGGGCAGGTGTCCTACAATGAGCAGTTCTTC. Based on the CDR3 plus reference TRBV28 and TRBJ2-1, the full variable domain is DVKVTQSSRYLVKRTGEKVFLECVQDMDHENMFWYRQDPGLGLRLIYFSYDVKMKEKGDIPEGYSVSREKKERFSLILESASTNQTSMYLCASRSGQVSYNEQFFGPGTRLTVL.

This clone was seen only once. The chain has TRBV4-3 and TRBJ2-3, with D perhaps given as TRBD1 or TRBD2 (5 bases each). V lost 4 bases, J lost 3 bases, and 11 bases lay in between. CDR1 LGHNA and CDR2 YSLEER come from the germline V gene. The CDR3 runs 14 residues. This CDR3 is CASSPGAQTDTQYF. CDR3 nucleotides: TGCGCCAGCAGCCCCGGGGCTCAGACAGATACGCAGTATTTT.

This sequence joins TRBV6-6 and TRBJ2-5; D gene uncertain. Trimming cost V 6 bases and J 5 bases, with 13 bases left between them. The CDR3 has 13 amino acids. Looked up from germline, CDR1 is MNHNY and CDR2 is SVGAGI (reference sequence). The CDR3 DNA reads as TGTGCCAGCAGCCCTCAGCCCCAGGAGACCCAGTACTTC. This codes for CASSPQPQETQYF.

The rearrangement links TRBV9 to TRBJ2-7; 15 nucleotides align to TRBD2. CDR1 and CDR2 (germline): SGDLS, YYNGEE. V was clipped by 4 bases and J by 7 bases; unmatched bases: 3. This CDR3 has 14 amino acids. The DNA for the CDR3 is TGTGCCAGCAGCAGGGGACTAGCGGGAGGTGAGCAGTACTTC. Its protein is CASSRGLAGGEQYF.

The CDR3, as DNA: TGTGCCAGCCGAACCTGGGGGACAGGATCTGGAAACACCATATATTTT. This codes for CASRTWGTGSGNTIYF. The chain combines TRBV28 with TRBJ1-3, with 8 bases fitting TRBD1. V lost 8 bases, J lost 1 base, and 10 bases stayed unmatched. The CDR3 covers 16 residues. Germline CDR1 is MDHEN and CDR2 is SYDVKM.

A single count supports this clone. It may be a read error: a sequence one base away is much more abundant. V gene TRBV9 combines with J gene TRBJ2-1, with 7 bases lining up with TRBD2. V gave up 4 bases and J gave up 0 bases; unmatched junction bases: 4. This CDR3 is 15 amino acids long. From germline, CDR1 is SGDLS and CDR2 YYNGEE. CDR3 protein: CASSPGGSSYNEQFF. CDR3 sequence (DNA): TGTGCCAGCAGCCCCGGCGGGAGCTCCTACAATGAGCAGTTCTTC.

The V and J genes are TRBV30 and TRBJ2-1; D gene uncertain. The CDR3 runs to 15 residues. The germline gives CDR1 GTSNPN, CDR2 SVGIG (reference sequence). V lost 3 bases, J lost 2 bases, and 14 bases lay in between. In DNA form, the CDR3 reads TGTGCCTGGAGGCTTACTGACGTCCCCTACAATGAGCAGTTCTTC. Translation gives CAWRLTDVPYNEQFF.

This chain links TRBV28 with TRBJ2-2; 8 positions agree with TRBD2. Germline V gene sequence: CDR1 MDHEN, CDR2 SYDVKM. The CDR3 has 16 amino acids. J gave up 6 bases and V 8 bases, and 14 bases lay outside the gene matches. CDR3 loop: CASGLGSGIGSGELFF. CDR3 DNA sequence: TGTGCCAGCGGGCTCGGTAGCGGGATTGGTTCCGGGGAGCTGTTTTTT.

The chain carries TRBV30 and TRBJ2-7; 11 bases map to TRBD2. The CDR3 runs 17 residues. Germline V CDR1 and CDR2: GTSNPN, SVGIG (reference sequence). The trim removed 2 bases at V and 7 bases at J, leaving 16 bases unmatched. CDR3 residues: CAWSLGYTSGSPGEQYF. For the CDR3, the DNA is TGTGCCTGGAGTCTGGGGTATACTAGCGGGAGTCCGGGGGAGCAGTACTTC. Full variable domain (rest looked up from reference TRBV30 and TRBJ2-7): SQTIHQWPATLVQPVGSPLSLECTVEGTSNPNLYWYRQAAGRGLQLLFYSVGIGQISSEVPQNLSASRPQDRQFILSSKKLLLSDSGFYLCAWSLGYTSGSPGEQYFGPGTRLTVT.